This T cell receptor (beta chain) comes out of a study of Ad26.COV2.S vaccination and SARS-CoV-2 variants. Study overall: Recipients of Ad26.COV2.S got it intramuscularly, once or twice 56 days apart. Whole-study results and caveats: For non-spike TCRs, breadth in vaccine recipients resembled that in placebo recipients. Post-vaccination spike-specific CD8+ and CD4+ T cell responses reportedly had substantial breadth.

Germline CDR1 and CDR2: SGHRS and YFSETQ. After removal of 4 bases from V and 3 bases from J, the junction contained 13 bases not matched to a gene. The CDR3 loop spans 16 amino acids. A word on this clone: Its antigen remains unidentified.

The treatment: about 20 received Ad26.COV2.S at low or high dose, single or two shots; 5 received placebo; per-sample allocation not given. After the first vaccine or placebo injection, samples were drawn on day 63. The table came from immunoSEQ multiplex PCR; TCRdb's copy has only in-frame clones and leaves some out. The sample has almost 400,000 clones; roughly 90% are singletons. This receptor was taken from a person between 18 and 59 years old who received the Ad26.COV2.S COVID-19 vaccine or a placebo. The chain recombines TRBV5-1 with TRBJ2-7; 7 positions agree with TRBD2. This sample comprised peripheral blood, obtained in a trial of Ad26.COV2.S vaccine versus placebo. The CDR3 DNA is TGCGCCAGCAGCCTTCTTCCTTCGGGCGGGAGCTACGAGCAGTACTTC. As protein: CASSLLPSGGSYEQYF.